This T cell receptor (beta chain) appears in the sequencing data of a study of response to subunit inactivated influenza vaccine. The study's findings and limits: T cells newly recruited by each seasonal influenza vaccination are few, the authors suggested.

This clonotype came up many times. Its target is unknown. This CDR3 is built from 15 residues. Trimming took off 6 bases at V and 2 bases at J, with 16 bases between the two ends. Germline loops: CDR1 MDHEN, CDR2 SYDVKM. MiXCR was run by TCRdb on the RT-PCR reads, yielding one entry per CDR3 protein. Among 700,000 to 800,000 distinct CDR3 sequences listed, less than 20% were seen once. The clonotype originates from a man aged 50-59 years who received an inactivated influenza vaccine. Sequencing was performed on PBMCs from blood, taken roughly 5 days after vaccination. This chain uses TRBV28 with TRBJ1-2, with D possibly matching TRBD1 (6 bases). The CDR3 reads CASSEKWGANYGYTF. The DNA of the CDR3 is TGTGCCAGCAGCGAAAAATGGGGGGCGAACTATGGCTACACCTTC.